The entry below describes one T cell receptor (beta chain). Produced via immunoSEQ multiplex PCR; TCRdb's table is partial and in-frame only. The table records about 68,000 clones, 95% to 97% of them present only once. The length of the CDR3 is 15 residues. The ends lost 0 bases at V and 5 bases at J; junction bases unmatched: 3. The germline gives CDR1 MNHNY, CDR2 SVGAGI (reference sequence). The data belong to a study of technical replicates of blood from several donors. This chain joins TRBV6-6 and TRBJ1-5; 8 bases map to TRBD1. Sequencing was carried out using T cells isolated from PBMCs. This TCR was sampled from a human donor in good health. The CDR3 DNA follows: TGTGCCAGCAGTTACTCCTCAGGGGGCGATCAGCCCCAGCATTTT. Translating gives CASSYSSGGDQPQHF.